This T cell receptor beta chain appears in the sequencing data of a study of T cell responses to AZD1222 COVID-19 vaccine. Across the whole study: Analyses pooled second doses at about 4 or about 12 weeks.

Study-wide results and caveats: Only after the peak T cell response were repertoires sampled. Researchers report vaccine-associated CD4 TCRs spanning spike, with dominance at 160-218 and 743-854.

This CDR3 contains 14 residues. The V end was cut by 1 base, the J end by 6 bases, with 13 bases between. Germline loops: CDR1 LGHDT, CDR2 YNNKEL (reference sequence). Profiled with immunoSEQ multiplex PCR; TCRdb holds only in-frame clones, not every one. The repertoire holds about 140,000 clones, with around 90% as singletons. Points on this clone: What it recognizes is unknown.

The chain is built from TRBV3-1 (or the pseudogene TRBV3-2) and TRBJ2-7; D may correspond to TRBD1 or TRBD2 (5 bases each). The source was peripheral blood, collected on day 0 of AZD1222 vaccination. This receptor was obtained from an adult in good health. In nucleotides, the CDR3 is TGTGCCAGCAGCCAAGTCCAGGGTCGGGGCGAGCAGTACTTC. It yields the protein CASSQVQGRGEQYF.